A selection of T cell receptor beta chains follows, all from one sample in a study of T cell responses to AZD1222 COVID-19 vaccine. The repertoire was sequenced with immunoSEQ multiplex PCR; TCRdb's copy has only in-frame clones and lacks some. The sample holds under 150,000 clones, about 90% seen once. Sequencing used peripheral blood, obtained 28 days after the second AZD1222 dose. The receptors stem from an adult who received the AZD1222 COVID-19 vaccine. CDR3s include the opening cysteine and the closing phenylalanine or tryptophan. Fields, in order: D gene, J gene, clone size, CDR3 length, V gene, CDR3 protein, CDR3 DNA. D genes are given only for firm matches. Expanded clones get a size class; other rows say once, few or many, or leave the size out.

TRBD2,TRBJ2-1,once,16,TRBV18,CASSPPSGGEGNEQFF,TGTGCCAGCTCACCACCGTCGGGAGGGGAAGGTAATGAGCAGTTCTTC
NA,TRBJ1-1,NA,13,TRBV30,CAARVRMNTEAFF,TGTGCCGCGAGGGTACGAATGAACACTGAAGCTTTCTTT
NA,TRBJ1-2,NA,14,TRBV4-1,CASSQFWGGSGYTF,TGCGCCAGCAGCCAGTTCTGGGGGGGTTCCGGCTACACCTTC
TRBD2,TRBJ2-1,NA,17,TRBV9,CASSPGGGGISYNEQFF,TGTGCCAGCAGCCCCGGGGGGGGCGGGATCTCCTACAATGAGCAGTTCTTC
TRBD1,TRBJ1-4,NA,17,TRBV30,CAWSGGGPFPTNEKLFF,TGTGCCTGGAGTGGAGGGGGCCCTTTCCCAACTAATGAAAAACTGTTTTTT
TRBD1,TRBJ2-1,NA,15,TRBV18,CASSPGQVGLNEQFF,TGTGCCAGCTCACCCGGACAGGTAGGGCTGAATGAGCAGTTCTTC
NA,TRBJ1-3,NA,13,TRBV11-3,CASSLGYDHTIYF,TGTGCCAGCAGCTTAGGGTATGATCACACCATATATTTT
NA,TRBJ2-1,few,13,TRBV11-2,CASSLGLYNEQFF,TGTGCCAGCAGCTTGGGACTGTACAATGAGCAGTTCTTC
NA,TRBJ1-1,NA,13,TRBV7-3,CASSSYPFEEAFF,TGTGCCAGCAGCTCTTACCCCTTTGAGGAAGCTTTCTTT
NA,TRBJ2-1,NA,17,TRBV9,CASSASLRRPVYNEQFF,TGTGCCAGCAGCGCCTCTTTACGGAGGCCCGTTTACAATGAGCAGTTCTTC
TRBD1,TRBJ1-3,NA,16,TRBV5-4,CASSLWGRGPGNTIYF,TGTGCCAGCAGCTTGTGGGGCAGGGGGCCTGGAAACACCATATATTTT
NA,TRBJ1-1,NA,13,TRBV6-2/TRBV6-3,CASSFYLNTEAFF,TGTGCCAGCAGTTTTTACTTGAACACTGAAGCTTTCTTT
NA,TRBJ1-3,NA,15,TRBV5-3,CANRGGTSSGNTIYF,TGTGCCAACCGGGGTGGAACTAGCTCTGGAAACACCATATATTTT
TRBD1,TRBJ2-7,NA,15,TRBV6-5,CASRRVGQGNYEQYF,TGTGCCAGCAGGCGGGTCGGACAGGGAAACTACGAGCAGTACTTC
NA,TRBJ1-4,NA,15,TRBV30,CAWSQNRATNEKLFF,TGTGCCTGGAGCCAAAACAGGGCAACTAATGAAAAACTGTTTTTT
NA,TRBJ1-6,NA,15,TRBV6-6,CASSYSDGDNSPLHF,TGTGCCAGCAGTTACTCGGACGGGGATAATTCACCCCTCCACTTT
TRBD2,TRBJ2-1,NA,14,TRBV6-5,CASSLAGEGNEQFF,TGTGCCAGCAGCTTAGCGGGGGAAGGGAATGAGCAGTTCTTC
TRBD2,TRBJ2-1,NA,13,TRBV11-3,CASSPGLVVEQFF,TGTGCCAGCAGCCCCGGACTAGTCGTTGAGCAGTTCTTC
TRBD1,TRBJ1-1,NA,16,TRBV4-3,CASSQDLTGEGTEAFF,TGCGCCAGCAGCCAAGATCTAACAGGGGAGGGCACTGAAGCTTTCTTT
NA,TRBJ2-1,NA,13,TRBV3-1/TRBV3-2,CASSPTGNNEQFF,TGTGCCAGCAGCCCAACAGGGAACAATGAGCAGTTCTTC
TRBD1,TRBJ1-1,NA,15,TRBV6-2/TRBV6-3,CASSSYGGTDLFSFF,TGTGCCAGCAGCAGTTACGGGGGGACAGACTTGTTTTCTTTCTTT
NA,TRBJ2-7,NA,12,TRBV13,CASSFTQDEQYF,TGTGCCAGCAGCTTTACCCAGGACGAGCAGTACTTC
NA,TRBJ1-2,NA,13,TRBV12-5,CASALDTNYGYTF,TGTGCTAGTGCCCTGGACACGAACTATGGCTACACCTTC
NA,TRBJ2-6,NA,19,TRBV27,CASSLFWSPSQSGANVLTF,TGTGCCAGCAGTTTATTCTGGAGCCCCAGCCAATCTGGGGCCAACGTCCTGACTTTC
TRBD1,TRBJ1-1,NA,14,TRBV9,CASSVVARGTEAFF,TGTGCCAGCAGCGTAGTGGCCAGGGGGACTGAAGCTTTCTTT
NA,TRBJ1-5,once,14,TRBV2,CASSRGFGNQPQHF,TGTGCCAGCAGTCGTGGGTTTGGCAATCAGCCCCAGCATTTT
NA,TRBJ1-1,NA,12,TRBV6-5,CASNTVNTEAFF,TGTGCCAGCAATACAGTGAACACTGAAGCTTTCTTT
NA,TRBJ2-2,NA,14,TRBV7-3,CASSLSTGPGELFF,TGTGCCAGCAGCTTAAGCACGGGTCCGGGGGAGCTGTTTTTT
TRBD1,TRBJ1-2,NA,13,TRBV30,CAWRRDRPYGYTF,TGTGCCTGGAGGAGGGACAGACCCTATGGCTACACCTTC
TRBD2,TRBJ2-7,NA,15,TRBV27,CASSPTWGGWYEQYF,TGTGCCAGCAGTCCAACCTGGGGGGGTTGGTACGAGCAGTACTTC
NA,TRBJ1-1,NA,17,TRBV4-1,CASSQDRAESGGTEAFF,TGCGCCAGCAGCCAAGATCGGGCCGAGTCCGGGGGCACTGAAGCTTTCTTT
TRBD2,TRBJ2-1,NA,14,TRBV3-1/TRBV3-2,CASSRLAGYNEQFF,TGTGCCAGCAGCCGTCTAGCGGGCTACAATGAGCAGTTCTTC
NA,TRBJ1-4,NA,15,TRBV18,CASSPTGPPGEKLFF,TGTGCCAGCTCCCCTACAGGGCCTCCAGGTGAAAAACTGTTTTTT
TRBD2,TRBJ2-1,NA,16,TRBV6-6,CASSLAGRPNYNEQFF,TGTGCCAGCAGCCTAGCGGGAAGGCCGAATTACAATGAGCAGTTCTTC